The 16 T cell receptor beta chains in this list originate from one sample, sequenced in a study of cytomegalovirus exposure and HLA in healthy donors. Primers: 60 Vbeta forward and 13 Jbeta reverse. Some clones are missing from TCRdb's copy, which holds only in-frame ones; the method was immunoSEQ multiplex PCR. This table has roughly 70,000 clones, just over 75% appearing once. Source material: PBMCs. Receptor source: a man aged 50-60 years in good health and CMV-seronegative.

The chain combines TRBV5-1 with TRBJ1-4, with a tentative D call TRBD1 (5 bases). CDR3 length: 15 residues. Germline values: CDR1 SGHRS, CDR2 YFSETQ. Trimming shortened V by 4 bases and J by 6 bases, and 16 bases separated the two germline ends. This CDR3 is CASSEQDPSYEKLFF. The CDR3, as DNA: TGCGCCAGCAGCGAACAGGACCCCTCCTATGAAAAACTGTTTTTT.

The chain carries TRBV30 and TRBJ2-5, with 14 bases fitting TRBD2. Looked up from germline, CDR1 is GTSNPN and CDR2 is SVGIG (reference sequence). The CDR3 has 15 residues. V trimming: 4 bases; J trimming: 9 bases; junction bases outside the gene matches: 10. CDR3 DNA: TGTGCCTGGACCCATAAGGGACTAGCGGGAGTGGCCCAGTACTTC. Translating it yields CAWTHKGLAGVAQYF.

This clone was observed a handful of times. This chain links TRBV7-9 with TRBJ1-2; 8 nucleotides match TRBD1. The CDR3 runs 15 residues. J was trimmed by 2 bases and V by 2 bases; bases with no gene match: 4. CDR1 SEHNR and CDR2 FQNEAQ come from the germline V gene (reference sequence). CDR3 coding DNA: TGTGCCAGCAGCTTAAACACAGGGGGAAACTATGGCTACACCTTC. It specifies CASSLNTGGNYGYTF.

This clone was counted between two and nine times. The rearrangement joins TRBV11-2 to TRBJ2-5; 12 positions match TRBD1. The CDR3 is 15 amino acids. Germline CDR1 SGHAT, CDR2 FQNNGV. With 4 bases clipped from V and 5 bases from J, the junction kept 5 bases outside the gene matches. The CDR3 DNA follows: TGTGCCAGCAGCTCCGGGACAGGGGGCTGGGAGACCCAGTACTTC. This sequence encodes CASSSGTGGWETQYF.

The V call is TRBV7-9, the J call TRBJ2-5, with D tentatively TRBD2 (5 bases). Germline CDR1 is SEHNR and CDR2 is FQNEAQ (reference sequence). The CDR3 has 13 residues. Trimming took 0 bases from V and 4 from J, leaving 6 bases between them. The CDR3 coding sequence is TGTGCCAGCAGCTTAGCGGGAGTAGAGACCCAGTACTTC. This sequence encodes CASSLAGVETQYF.

The V and J genes are TRBV6-1 and TRBJ1-1; D is perhaps TRBD1 (5 bases). V was clipped by 7 bases and J by 0 bases, with 15 bases between them. The CDR3 runs 15 residues. Germline V lookup: CDR1 MNHNS, CDR2 SASEGT. This CDR3 is CASTIGAGMNTEAFF. CDR3 bases: TGTGCCAGCACTATAGGGGCTGGCATGAACACTGAAGCTTTCTTT.

The V call is TRBV6-1, the J call TRBJ1-1; 7 positions agree with TRBD1. J was trimmed by 1 base and V by 6 bases; bases with no gene match: 2. Germline assignment: CDR1 MNHNS and CDR2 SASEGT. CDR3 size: 13 residues. CDR3 in amino acids: CASRDRANTEAFF. DNA of the CDR3: TGTGCCAGCAGAGACAGGGCGAACACTGAAGCTTTCTTT.

The J gene is TRBJ1-5, the V gene TRBV2; 8 nucleotides align to TRBD1. CDR1 is SNHLY, CDR2 FYNNEI, per germline. Trimming cost V 5 bases and J 2 bases; bases outside gene matches: 5. The CDR3 has 15 amino acids. CDR3: CASSYRGLGNQPQHF. DNA for the CDR3: TGTGCCAGCAGTTACAGGGGGTTGGGCAATCAGCCCCAGCATTTT.

This clone was seen more than once but under ten times. The chain links TRBV9 to TRBJ1-6; D possibly corresponds to TRBD1 (6 bases). From germline, CDR1 is SGDLS and CDR2 YYNGEE. The CDR3 loop spans 15 amino acids. V was cut by 0 bases and J by 10 bases, with 14 bases left in between. CDR3 in amino acids: CASSVAGTLRSPLHF. For the CDR3, the DNA is TGTGCCAGCAGCGTAGCCGGGACACTGAGATCACCCCTCCACTTT.

This sequence joins TRBV19 and TRBJ2-1; D unresolved. The CDR3 is 15 residues long. Germline-derived CDR1 and CDR2 are LNHDA and SQIVND (reference sequence). Trimming left V 3 bases short and J 4 bases short, with 13 bases between. The CDR3 loop reads CASSISLSGYNEQFF. The CDR3 DNA is TGTGCCAGTAGTATTTCGTTGTCGGGTTACAATGAGCAGTTCTTC.

The chain has TRBV5-5 and TRBJ2-2, with 7 bases fitting TRBD1. The CDR3 sequence is 16 residues long. Germline assignment: CDR1 SGHKS and CDR2 YYEKEE (reference sequence). The V gene end was trimmed by 4 bases and the J gene end by 1 base; junction bases not matched to a gene: 7. CDR3 nucleotide sequence: TGTGCCAGCAGCCCCCCCGGGACAGTGAACACCGGGGAGCTGTTTTTT. It translates to CASSPPGTVNTGELFF.

J is TRBJ1-5 and V is TRBV9, with D unresolved. CDR3 size: 14 residues. Germline CDR1 SGDLS, CDR2 YYNGEE. Trimming shortened V by 1 base and J by 0 bases, and 5 bases separated the two germline ends. CDR3 in DNA: TGTGCCAGCAGCGTAACCTATAGCAATCAGCCCCAGCATTTT. Amino acids: CASSVTYSNQPQHF.

The genes are TRBV7-9 and TRBJ1-1; D is uncertain. Trimming took 2 bases from V and 1 from J, leaving 8 bases between them. CDR3 length: 14 residues. The V gene's germline CDR1 is SEHNR and CDR2 FQNEAQ (reference sequence). The CDR3 reads CASSLTGWNTEAFF. In DNA, the CDR3 is TGTGCCAGCAGCTTAACGGGTTGGAACACTGAAGCTTTCTTT.

V and J are TRBV29-1 and TRBJ1-1; 7 bases match TRBD1. V was clipped by 0 bases and J by 0 bases; unmatched bases: 7. There are 16 residues in the CDR3. Germline lookup yields CDR1 SQVTM and CDR2 ANQGSEA. The CDR3 DNA is TGCAGCGTTGAAGATCAGGACAGGCGGTTGAACACTGAAGCTTTCTTT. Residues: CSVEDQDRRLNTEAFF.

The chain is built from TRBV6-4 and TRBJ1-2; 8 nucleotides agree with TRBD1. This CDR3 contains 15 residues. The germline V gene encodes CDR1 MRHNA and CDR2 SNTAGT. With V trimmed by 2 bases and J by 7 bases, 9 bases remained unmatched. The CDR3: CASSDTDREVGGYTF. CDR3 nucleotides: TGTGCCAGCAGTGACACGGACAGGGAGGTTGGTGGCTACACCTTC.

This rearrangement joins TRBV9 to TRBJ1-1; maybe TRBD1 (5 bases). The CDR3 has 14 residues. Germline V gene lookup returns CDR1 SGDLS and CDR2 YYNGEE. Between the trimmed V and J ends, which lost 4 bases and 3 bases, there was a span of 13 bases. CDR3: CASSPVGGYTEAFF. The DNA of the CDR3 is TGTGCCAGCAGCCCGGTCGGGGGTTACACTGAAGCTTTCTTT.